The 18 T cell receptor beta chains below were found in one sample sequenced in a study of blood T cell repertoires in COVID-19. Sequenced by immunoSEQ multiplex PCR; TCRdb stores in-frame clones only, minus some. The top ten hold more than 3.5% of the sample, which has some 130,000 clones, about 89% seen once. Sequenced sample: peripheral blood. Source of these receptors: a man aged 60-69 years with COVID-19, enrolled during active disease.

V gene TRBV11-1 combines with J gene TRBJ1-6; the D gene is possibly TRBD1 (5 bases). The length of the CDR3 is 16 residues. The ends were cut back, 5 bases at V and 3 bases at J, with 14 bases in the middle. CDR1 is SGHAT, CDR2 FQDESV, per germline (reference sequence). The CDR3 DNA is TGTGCCAGCAGCGAAATCGGGCAGGGCTATAATTCACCCCTCCACTTT. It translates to CASSEIGQGYNSPLHF.

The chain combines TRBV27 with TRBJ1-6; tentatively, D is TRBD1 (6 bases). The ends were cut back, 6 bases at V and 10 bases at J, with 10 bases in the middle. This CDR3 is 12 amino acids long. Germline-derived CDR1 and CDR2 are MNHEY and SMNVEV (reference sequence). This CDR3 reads CASSHRDSPLHF. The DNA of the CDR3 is TGTGCCAGCAGCCACAGGGACTCACCCCTCCACTTT.

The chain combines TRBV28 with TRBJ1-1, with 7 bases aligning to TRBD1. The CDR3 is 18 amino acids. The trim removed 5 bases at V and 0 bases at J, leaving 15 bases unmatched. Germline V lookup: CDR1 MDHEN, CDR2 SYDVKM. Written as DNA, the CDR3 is TGTGCCAGCAGTCTACCCGCCGGGACAGCCGCGATGAACACTGAAGCTTTCTTT. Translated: CASSLPAGTAAMNTEAFF.

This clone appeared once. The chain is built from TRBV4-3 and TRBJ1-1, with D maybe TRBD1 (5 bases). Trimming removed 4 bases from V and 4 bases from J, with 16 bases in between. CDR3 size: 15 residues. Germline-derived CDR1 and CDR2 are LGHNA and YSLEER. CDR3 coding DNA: TGCGCCAGCAGCCCCCGGTTAAGGGGAGGCACTGAAGCTTTCTTT. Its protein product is CASSPRLRGGTEAFF.

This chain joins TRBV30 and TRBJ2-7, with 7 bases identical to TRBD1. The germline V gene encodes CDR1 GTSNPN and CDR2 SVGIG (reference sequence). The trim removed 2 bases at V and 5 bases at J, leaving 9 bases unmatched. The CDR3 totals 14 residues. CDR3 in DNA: TGTGCCTGGAGTAGACAACAGGGGATCAACGAGCAGTACTTC. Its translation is CAWSRQQGINEQYF. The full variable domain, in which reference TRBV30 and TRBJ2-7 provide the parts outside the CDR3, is SQTIHQWPATLVQPVGSPLSLECTVEGTSNPNLYWYRQAAGRGLQLLFYSVGIGQISSEVPQNLSASRPQDRQFILSSKKLLLSDSGFYLCAWSRQQGINEQYFGPGTRLTVT.

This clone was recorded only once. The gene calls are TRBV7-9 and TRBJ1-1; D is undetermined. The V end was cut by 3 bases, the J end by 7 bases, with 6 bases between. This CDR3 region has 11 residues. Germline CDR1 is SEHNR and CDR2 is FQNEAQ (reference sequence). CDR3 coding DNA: TGTGCCAGCAGCTTTGGCAGTGAAGCTTTCTTT. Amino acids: CASSFGSEAFF.

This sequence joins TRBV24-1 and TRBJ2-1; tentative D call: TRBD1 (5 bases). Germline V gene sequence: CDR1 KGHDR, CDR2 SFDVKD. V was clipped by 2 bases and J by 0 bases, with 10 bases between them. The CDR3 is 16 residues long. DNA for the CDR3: TGTGCCACCAGTGATTCCGACAGTAGCTCCTACAATGAGCAGTTCTTC. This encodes CATSDSDSSSYNEQFF.

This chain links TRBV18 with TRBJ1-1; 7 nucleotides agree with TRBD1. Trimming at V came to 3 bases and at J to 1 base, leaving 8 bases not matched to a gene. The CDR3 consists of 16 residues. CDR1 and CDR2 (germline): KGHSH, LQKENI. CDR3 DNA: TGTGCCAGCTCACCCCTCCCGGGACAGTCGAACACTGAAGCTTTCTTT. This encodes CASSPLPGQSNTEAFF.

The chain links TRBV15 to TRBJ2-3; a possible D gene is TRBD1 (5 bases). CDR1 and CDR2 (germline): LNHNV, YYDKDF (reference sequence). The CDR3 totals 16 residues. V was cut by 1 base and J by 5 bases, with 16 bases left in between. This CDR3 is CATSRGTGGSGDTQYF. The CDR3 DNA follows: TGTGCCACCAGCAGAGGAACAGGCGGTAGTGGAGATACGCAGTATTTT.

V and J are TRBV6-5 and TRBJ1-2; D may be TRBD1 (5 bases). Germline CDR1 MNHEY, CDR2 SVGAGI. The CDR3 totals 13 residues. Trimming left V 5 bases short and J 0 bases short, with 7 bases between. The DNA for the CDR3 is TGTGCCAGCAGTCTCAGGGCTAACTATGGCTACACCTTC. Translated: CASSLRANYGYTF.

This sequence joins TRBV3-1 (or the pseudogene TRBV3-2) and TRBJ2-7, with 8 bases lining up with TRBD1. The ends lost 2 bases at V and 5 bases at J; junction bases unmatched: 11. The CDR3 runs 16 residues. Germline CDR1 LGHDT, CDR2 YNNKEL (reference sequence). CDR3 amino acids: CASSQRTGSINHEQYF. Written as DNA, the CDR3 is TGTGCCAGCAGCCAAAGGACAGGGTCCATCAACCACGAGCAGTACTTC.

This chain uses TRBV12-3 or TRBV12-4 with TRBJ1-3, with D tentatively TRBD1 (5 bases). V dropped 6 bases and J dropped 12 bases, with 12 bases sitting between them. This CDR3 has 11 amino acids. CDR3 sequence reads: CASRLTAVIYF. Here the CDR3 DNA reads TGTGCCAGCAGACTGACAGCAGTCATATATTTT.

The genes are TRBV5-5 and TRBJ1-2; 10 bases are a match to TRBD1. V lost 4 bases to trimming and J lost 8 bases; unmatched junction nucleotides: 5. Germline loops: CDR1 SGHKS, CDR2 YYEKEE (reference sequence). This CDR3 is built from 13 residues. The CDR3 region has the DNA TGTGCCAGCAGCACAGGACAGGGGGTGGGCTACACCTTC. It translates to CASSTGQGVGYTF.

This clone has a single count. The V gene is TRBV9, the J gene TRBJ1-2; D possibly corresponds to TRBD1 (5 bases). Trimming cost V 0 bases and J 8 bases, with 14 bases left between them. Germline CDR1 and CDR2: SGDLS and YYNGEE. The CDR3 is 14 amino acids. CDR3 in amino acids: CASSVVEGNNGYTF. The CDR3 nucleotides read TGTGCCAGCAGCGTAGTGGAGGGGAATAACGGCTACACCTTC.

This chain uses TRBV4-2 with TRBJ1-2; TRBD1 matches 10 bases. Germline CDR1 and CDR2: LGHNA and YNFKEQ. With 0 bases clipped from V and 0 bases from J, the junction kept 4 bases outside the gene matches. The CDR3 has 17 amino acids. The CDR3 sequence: CASSQETGGAPNYGYTF. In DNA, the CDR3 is TGTGCCAGCAGCCAAGAGACAGGGGGCGCCCCTAACTATGGCTACACCTTC.

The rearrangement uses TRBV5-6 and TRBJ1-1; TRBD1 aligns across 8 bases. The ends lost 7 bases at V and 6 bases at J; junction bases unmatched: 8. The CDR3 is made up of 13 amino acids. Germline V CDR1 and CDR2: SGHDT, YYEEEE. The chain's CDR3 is CASGWTGRPEAFF. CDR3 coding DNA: TGTGCCAGCGGATGGACAGGGCGCCCTGAAGCTTTCTTT.

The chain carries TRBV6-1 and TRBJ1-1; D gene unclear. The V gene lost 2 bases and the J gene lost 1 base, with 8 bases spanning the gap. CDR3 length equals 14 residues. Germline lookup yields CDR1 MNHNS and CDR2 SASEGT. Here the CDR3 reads CASSENSGNTEAFF. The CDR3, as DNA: TGTGCCAGCAGTGAAAACTCAGGGAACACTGAAGCTTTCTTT.

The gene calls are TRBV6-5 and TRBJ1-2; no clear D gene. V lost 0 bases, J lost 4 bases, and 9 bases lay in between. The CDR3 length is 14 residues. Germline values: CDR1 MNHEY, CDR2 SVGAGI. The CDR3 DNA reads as TGTGCCAGCAGTTACTCGATGGGCATCTATGGCTACACCTTC. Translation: CASSYSMGIYGYTF.